This T cell receptor beta chain was identified in a study of cytomegalovirus exposure and HLA in healthy donors. At the level of the study: Sequencing of roughly 180 million T cells in an earlier analysis found some 100 million unique TCR beta sequences.

A multiplex PCR was run with 60 Vbeta primers and 13 Jbeta primers. Sequenced by immunoSEQ multiplex PCR; TCRdb stores in-frame clones only, minus some. This sample has 85,000 to 130,000 clones; approximately 81% occur once, and the top ten carry around 14%. Details on this clone: Its antigen is unidentified.

General study points: For TCR beta chains, V- and J-gene trimming was later linked to a missense DCLRE1C variant. HLA restriction was apparent for most CMV-associated TCR beta chains in a later analysis. TCR beta sequences numbering 15,000 to 20,000 were associated with HLA alleles at 0.05 false discovery rate in a later analysis.

Losses at the gene ends were 0 bases for V and 3 bases for J; bases not matched to a gene: 9. The germline CDR1 and CDR2 sequences are SGHNT and YENEEA. There are 17 residues in the CDR3. The receptor's source is a male donor in good health and CMV-seropositive. Material for sequencing was PBMCs. The gene calls are TRBV11-3 and TRBJ2-7; 9 bases are shared with TRBD2. The CDR3 nucleotides are TGTGCCAGCAGCTTAGAGCTTAGCGGGGGCCCGGACTACGAGCAGTACTTC. As protein: CASSLELSGGPDYEQYF.